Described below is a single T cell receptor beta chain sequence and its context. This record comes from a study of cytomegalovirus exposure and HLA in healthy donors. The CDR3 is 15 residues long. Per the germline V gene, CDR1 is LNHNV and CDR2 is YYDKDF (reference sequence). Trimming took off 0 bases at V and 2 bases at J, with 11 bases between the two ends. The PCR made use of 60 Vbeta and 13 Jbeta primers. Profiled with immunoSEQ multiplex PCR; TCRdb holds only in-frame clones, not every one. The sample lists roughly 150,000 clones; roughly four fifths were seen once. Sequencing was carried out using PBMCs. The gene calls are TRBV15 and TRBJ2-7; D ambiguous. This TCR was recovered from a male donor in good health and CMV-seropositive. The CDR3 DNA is TGTGCCACCAGCAGAGATGCCTTGAAGCCCTACGAGCAGTACTTC. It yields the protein CATSRDALKPYEQYF.